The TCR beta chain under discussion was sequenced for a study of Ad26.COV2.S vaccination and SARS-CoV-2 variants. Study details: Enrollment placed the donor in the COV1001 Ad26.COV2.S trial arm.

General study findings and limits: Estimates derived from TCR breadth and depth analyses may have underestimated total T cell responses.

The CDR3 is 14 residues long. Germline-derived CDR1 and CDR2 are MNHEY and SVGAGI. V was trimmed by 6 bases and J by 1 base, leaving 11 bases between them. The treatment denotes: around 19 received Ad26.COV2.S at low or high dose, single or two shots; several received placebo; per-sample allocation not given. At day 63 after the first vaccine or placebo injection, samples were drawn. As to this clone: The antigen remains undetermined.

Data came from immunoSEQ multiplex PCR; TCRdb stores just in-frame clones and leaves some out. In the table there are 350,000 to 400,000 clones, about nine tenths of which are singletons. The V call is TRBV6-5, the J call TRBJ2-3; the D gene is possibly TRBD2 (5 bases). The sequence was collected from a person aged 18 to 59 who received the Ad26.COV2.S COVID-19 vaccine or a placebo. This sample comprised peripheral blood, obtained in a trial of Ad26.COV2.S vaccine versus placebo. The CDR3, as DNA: TGTGCCAGCAGGTCCGTCGGGGGCACAGATACGCAGTATTTT. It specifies CASRSVGGTDTQYF.